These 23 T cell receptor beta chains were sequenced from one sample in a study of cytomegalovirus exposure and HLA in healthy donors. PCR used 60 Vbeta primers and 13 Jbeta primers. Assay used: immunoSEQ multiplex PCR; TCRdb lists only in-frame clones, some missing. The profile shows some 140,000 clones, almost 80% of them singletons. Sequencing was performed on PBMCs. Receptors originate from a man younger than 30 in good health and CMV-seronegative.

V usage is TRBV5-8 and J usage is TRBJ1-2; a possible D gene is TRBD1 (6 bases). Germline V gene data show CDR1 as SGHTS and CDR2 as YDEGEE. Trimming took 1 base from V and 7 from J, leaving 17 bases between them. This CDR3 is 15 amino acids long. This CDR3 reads CASSLNRARGSGYTF. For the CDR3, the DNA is TGTGCCAGCAGCTTGAACAGGGCAAGAGGAAGTGGCTACACCTTC.

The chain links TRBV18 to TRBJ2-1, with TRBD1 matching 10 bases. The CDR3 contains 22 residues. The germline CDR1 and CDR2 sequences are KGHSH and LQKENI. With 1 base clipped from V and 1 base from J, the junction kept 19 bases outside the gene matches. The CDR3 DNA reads TGTGCCAGCTCACCACGGGTCTGGCGGGACAGGGGATCGGGGAGGTCCTACAATGAGCAGTTCTTC. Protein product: CASSPRVWRDRGSGRSYNEQFF.

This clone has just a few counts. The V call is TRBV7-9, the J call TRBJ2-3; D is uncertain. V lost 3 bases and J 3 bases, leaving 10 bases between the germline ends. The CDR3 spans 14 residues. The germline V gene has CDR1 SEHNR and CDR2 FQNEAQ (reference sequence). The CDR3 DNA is TGTGCCAGCAGCTTCCAAATAGTAACAGATACGCAGTATTTT. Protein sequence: CASSFQIVTDTQYF.

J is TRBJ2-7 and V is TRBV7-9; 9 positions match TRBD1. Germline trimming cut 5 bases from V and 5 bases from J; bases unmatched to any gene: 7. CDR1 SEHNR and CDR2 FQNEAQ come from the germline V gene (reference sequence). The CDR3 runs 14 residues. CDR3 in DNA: TGTGCCAGCAGCCCGGGACAGGGTCGTAACGAGCAGTACTTC. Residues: CASSPGQGRNEQYF.

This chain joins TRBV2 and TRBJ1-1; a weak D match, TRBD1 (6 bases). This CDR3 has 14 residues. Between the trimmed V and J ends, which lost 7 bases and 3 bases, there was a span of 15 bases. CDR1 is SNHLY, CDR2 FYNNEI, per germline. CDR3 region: CASNMDSRYTEAFF. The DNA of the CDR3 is TGTGCCAGCAACATGGACAGCCGCTACACTGAAGCTTTCTTT.

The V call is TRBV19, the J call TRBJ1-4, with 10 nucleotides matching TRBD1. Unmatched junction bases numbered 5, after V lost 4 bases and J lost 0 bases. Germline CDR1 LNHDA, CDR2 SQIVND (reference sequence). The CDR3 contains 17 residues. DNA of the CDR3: TGTGCCAGTAGTACGAGACAGGGGGCGGCAACTAATGAAAAACTGTTTTTT. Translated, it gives CASSTRQGAATNEKLFF.

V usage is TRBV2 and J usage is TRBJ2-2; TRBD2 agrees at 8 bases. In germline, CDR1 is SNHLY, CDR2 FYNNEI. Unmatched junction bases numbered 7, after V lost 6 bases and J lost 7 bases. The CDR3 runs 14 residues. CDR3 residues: CASSDPGGDGELFF. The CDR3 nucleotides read TGTGCCAGCAGCGACCCCGGGGGGGACGGGGAGCTGTTTTTT.

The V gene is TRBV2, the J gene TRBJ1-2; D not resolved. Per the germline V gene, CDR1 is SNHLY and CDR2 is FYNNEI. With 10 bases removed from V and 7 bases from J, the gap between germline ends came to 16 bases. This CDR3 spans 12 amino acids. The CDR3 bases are TGTGCCACCCAGTTAGACGGGTCTGGCTACACCTTC. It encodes CATQLDGSGYTF.

CDR3 sequence reads: CASSYSREDGEQYF. CDR3 in DNA: TGTGCCAGCAGTTACAGCAGGGAGGATGGCGAGCAGTACTTC. The chain has TRBV6-5 and TRBJ2-7; a possible D gene is TRBD2 (6 bases). This CDR3 has 14 amino acids. Trimming pared 2 bases from V and 6 bases from J, leaving 14 bases between. The germline CDR1 and CDR2 sequences are MNHEY and SVGAGI.

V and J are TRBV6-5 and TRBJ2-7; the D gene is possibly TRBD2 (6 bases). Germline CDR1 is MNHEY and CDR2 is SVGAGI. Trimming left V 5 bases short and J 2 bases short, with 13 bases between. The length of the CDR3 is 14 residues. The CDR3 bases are TGTGCCAGCAGTGAATACGGGGGTCCCTACGAGCAGTACTTC. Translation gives CASSEYGGPYEQYF.

The CDR3 nucleotides read TGTGCCAGCACCCACACGATTCCAGATACGCAGTATTTT. Translated, it gives CASTHTIPDTQYF. V and J are TRBV7-9 and TRBJ2-3; D remains ambiguous. CDR1 is SEHNR and CDR2 is FQNEAQ in the germline V gene (reference sequence). V was shortened by 7 bases and J by 4 bases, with 12 bases between the two germline ends. CDR3 length: 13 amino acids.

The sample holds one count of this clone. In DNA, the CDR3 is TGTGCCAGCTCGGTCAGGGGGGTGGGGGTTAGCAATCAGCCCCAGCATTTT. It yields the protein CASSVRGVGVSNQPQHF. This chain connects TRBV5-6 to TRBJ1-5, with 7 bases aligning to TRBD1. V trimming: 7 bases; J trimming: 0 bases; junction bases outside the gene matches: 13. The CDR3 sequence is 17 residues long. In germline, CDR1 is SGHDT, CDR2 YYEEEE.

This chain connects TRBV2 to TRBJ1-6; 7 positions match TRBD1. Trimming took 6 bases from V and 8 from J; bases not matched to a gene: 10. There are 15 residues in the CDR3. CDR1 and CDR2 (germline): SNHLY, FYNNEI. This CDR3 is CASRNSGGRDSPLHF. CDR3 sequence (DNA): TGTGCCAGCAGGAACTCAGGGGGAAGGGATTCACCCCTCCACTTT.

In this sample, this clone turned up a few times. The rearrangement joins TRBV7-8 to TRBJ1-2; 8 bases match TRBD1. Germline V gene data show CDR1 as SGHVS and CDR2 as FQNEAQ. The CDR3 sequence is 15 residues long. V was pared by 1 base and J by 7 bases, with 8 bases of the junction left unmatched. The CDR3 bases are TGTGCCAGCAGCTTAGTGGCAGGGGGCGTTGGTGGCTACACCTTC. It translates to CASSLVAGGVGGYTF.

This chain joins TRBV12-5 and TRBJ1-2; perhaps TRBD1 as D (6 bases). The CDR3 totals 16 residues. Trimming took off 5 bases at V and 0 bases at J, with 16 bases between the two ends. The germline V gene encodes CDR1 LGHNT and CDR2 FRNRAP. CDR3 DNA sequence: TGTGCTAGTGGTCCCGCCCCCACAGGGACTAACTATGGCTACACCTTC. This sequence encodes CASGPAPTGTNYGYTF.

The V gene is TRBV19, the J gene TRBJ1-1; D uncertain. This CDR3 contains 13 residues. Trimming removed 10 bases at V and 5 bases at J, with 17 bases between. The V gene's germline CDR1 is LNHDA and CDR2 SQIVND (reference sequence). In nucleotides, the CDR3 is TGTGCCACCCAAGCCAACCGCGGGACTGAAGCTTTCTTT. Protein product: CATQANRGTEAFF.

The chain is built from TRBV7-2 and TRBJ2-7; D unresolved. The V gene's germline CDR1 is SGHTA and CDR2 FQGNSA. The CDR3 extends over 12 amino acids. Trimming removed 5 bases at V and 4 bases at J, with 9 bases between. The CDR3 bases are TGTGCCAGCAGCGAGAACGCTTACGAGCAGTACTTC. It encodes CASSENAYEQYF.

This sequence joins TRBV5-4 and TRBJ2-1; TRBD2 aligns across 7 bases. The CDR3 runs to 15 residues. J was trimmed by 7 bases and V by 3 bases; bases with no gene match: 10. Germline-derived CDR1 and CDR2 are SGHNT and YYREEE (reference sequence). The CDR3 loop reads CASSWRGGGINEQFF. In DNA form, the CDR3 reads TGTGCCAGCAGCTGGAGGGGCGGGGGTATAAATGAGCAGTTCTTC.

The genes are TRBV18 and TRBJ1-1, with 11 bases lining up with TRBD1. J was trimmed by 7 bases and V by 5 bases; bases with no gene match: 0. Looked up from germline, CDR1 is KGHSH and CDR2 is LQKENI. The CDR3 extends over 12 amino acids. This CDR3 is CASSGTGGEAFF. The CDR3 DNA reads TGTGCCAGCTCAGGGACAGGGGGTGAAGCTTTCTTT.

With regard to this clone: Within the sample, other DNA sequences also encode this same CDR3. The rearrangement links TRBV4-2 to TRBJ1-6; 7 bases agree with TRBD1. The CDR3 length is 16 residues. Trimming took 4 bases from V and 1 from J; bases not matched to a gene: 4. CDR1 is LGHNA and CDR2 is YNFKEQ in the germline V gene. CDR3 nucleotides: TGTGCCAGCAGCCCAAACAGGGGATCCTATAATTCACCCCTCCACTTT. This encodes CASSPNRGSYNSPLHF.

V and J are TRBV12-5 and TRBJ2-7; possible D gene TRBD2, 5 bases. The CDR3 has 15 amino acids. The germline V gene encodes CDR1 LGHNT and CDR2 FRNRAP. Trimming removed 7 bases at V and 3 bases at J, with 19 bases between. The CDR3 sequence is CASALRGITRYEQYF. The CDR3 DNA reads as TGTGCTAGTGCCCTCAGAGGGATAACCCGCTACGAGCAGTACTTC.

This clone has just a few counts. The CDR3: CASSSHATNEKLFF. CDR3 nucleotides: TGTGCCAGCAGCTCACACGCAACTAATGAAAAACTGTTTTTT. The chain couples TRBV5-5 to TRBJ1-4; unclear D gene. This CDR3 is built from 14 residues. The V gene's germline CDR1 is SGHKS and CDR2 YYEKEE (reference sequence). The V end lost 3 bases, the J end lost 0 bases, and 6 bases lay between the germline ends.

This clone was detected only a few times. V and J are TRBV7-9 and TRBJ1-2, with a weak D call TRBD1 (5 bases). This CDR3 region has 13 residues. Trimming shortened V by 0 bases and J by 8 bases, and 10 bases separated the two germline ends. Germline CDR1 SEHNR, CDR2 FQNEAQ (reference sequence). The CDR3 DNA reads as TGTGCCAGCAGCTTAGCACAGGCATGGGGCTACACCTTC. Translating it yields CASSLAQAWGYTF.